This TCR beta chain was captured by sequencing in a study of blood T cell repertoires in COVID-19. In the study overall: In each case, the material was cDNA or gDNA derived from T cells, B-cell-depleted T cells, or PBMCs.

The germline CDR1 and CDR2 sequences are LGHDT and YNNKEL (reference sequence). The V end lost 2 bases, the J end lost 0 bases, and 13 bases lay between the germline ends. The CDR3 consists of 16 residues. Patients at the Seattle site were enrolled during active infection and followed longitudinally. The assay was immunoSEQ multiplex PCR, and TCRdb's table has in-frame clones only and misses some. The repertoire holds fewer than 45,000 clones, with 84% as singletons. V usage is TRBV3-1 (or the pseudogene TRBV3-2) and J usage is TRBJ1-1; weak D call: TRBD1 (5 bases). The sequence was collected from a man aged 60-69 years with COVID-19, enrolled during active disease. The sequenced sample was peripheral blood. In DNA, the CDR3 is TGTGCCAGCAGCCAACATAACCCAGGGATGAACACTGAAGCTTTCTTT. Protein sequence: CASSQHNPGMNTEAFF.